What follows are 7 T cell receptor beta chains derived from one specimen sequenced in a study of vaccination effects on CD4 cells after COVID-19. Using immunoSEQ multiplex PCR, the repertoire was profiled, and TCRdb retains in-frame clones only, with some absent. The sample shows 65,000 to 80,000 clones, around 77% of them seen only once. The authors isolated CD4+ T cells after ten to eleven days of culture. Antigens for these TCRs are unknown. The sequencing used CD4+ T cells from PBMCs cultured without peptide, collected before COVID-19 vaccination. These receptors originate from a human donor who received a COVID-19 vaccine.

The chain employs TRBV3-1 (or the pseudogene TRBV3-2) and TRBJ2-7; D assignment may be TRBD1 or TRBD2 (6 bases each). V was shortened by 1 base and J by 9 bases, with 13 bases between the two germline ends. The germline CDR1 and CDR2 sequences are LGHDT and YNNKEL (reference sequence). The CDR3 runs to 13 residues. The CDR3 nucleotides read TGTGCCAGCAGCCAAGGGCCGGGGGCTGGGCAGTACGTC. Translated: CASSQGPGAGQYV.

The chain is built from TRBV7-2 and TRBJ2-3, with a tentative D call TRBD2 (7 bases). The V gene lost 1 base and the J gene lost 5 bases, with 13 bases spanning the gap. Germline values: CDR1 SGHTA, CDR2 FQGNSA. The CDR3 length is 15 residues. CDR3 nucleotide sequence: TGTGCCAGCAGCTTAGGGGGGGGGCATAAAGATACGCAGTATTTT. It yields the protein CASSLGGGHKDTQYF.

This chain connects TRBV5-1 to TRBJ2-5; D uncertain. V was clipped by 3 bases and J by 1 base, with 4 bases between them. CDR1 and CDR2 from the germline V gene are SGHRS and YFSETQ. The CDR3 is made up of 12 amino acids. The CDR3 sequence is CASSSLQETQYF. CDR3 DNA sequence: TGCGCCAGCAGCTCCCTCCAAGAGACCCAGTACTTC.

This chain uses TRBV5-5 with TRBJ1-5; D not resolved. This CDR3 spans 14 amino acids. Germline V gives CDR1 SGHKS, CDR2 YYEKEE (reference sequence). V lost 0 bases, J lost 3 bases, and 7 bases lay in between. CDR3 in DNA: TGTGCCAGCAGCTTGGGGGAAATCAATCAGCCCCAGCATTTT. It yields the protein CASSLGEINQPQHF.

V and J are TRBV12-3 or TRBV12-4 and TRBJ1-5; D gene ambiguous. This CDR3 comprises 13 residues. The V and J ends lost 3 bases and 5 bases respectively, with 8 bases between them. The CDR3 coding sequence is TGTGCCAGCAGTTTTCACGGGGATCAGCCCCAGCATTTT. The encoded protein is CASSFHGDQPQHF.

V usage is TRBV9 and J usage is TRBJ2-3; TRBD1 aligns across 8 bases. The CDR3 covers 14 residues. V was clipped by 2 bases and J by 5 bases; unmatched bases: 4. Germline-derived CDR1 and CDR2 are SGDLS and YYNGEE. The CDR3 spells CASSVTGGRDTQYF. The CDR3 bases are TGTGCCAGCAGCGTTACAGGGGGTAGAGATACGCAGTATTTT.

The table lists this clone with a few counts. V and J are TRBV6-5 and TRBJ1-2, with D maybe TRBD1 (6 bases). Germline V gene sequence: CDR1 MNHEY, CDR2 SVGAGI. V was shortened by 6 bases and J by 2 bases, with 7 bases between the two germline ends. This CDR3 region has 12 residues. As DNA, the CDR3 is TGTGCCAGCAGGGACAGCAACTATGGCTACACCTTC. Protein sequence: CASRDSNYGYTF.